The T cell receptor (beta chain) under discussion was sequenced for a study of blood T cell repertoires in COVID-19. From germline, CDR1 is SGHAT and CDR2 FQNNGV. Trimming removed 0 bases at V and 3 bases at J, with 9 bases between. The CDR3 has 14 amino acids. Sequencing was performed with immunoSEQ multiplex PCR; in TCRdb, only in-frame clones are kept and a portion is missing. The sample comprises 150,000 to 200,000 clones, about 90% of which are singletons, and roughly 4.8% rests with the top ten. This clone was counted only a few times. V is TRBV11-2 and J is TRBJ2-7; D gene ambiguous. The sample consisted of peripheral blood. The TCR was taken from a man under 40 with COVID-19, enrolled during active disease. The CDR3 region has the DNA TGTGCCAGCAGCTTAGATCCCACGGTCTACGAGCAGTACTTC. This gives the protein CASSLDPTVYEQYF.